The rows below give T cell receptor beta chains drawn from one sample of a study of blood T cell repertoires in COVID-19. The data were produced by immunoSEQ multiplex PCR, yet TCRdb's version contains in-frame clones alone and is incomplete. The table has approximately 480,000 clones, roughly 87% seen once. Source material: PBMCs or T cells enriched from blood (not recorded which). The receptors were sampled from a woman aged 18-29 years who had recovered from COVID-19. The CDR3 runs from the conserved cysteine through the conserved F or W. A D gene is named only where the DNA matches it firmly. Clone size, where shown, is once, few, many, or a class for clones that have expanded.

TRBV5-1	TRBJ2-3	-	-	13	TGCGCCAGCAGCTTTGCCTTAGCAGATACGCAGTATTTT	CASSFALADTQYF
TRBV30	TRBJ2-5	TRBD2	-	14	TGTGCTGCCACCCCCGGGACTAGCGGAGAGACCCAGTACTTC	CAATPGTSGETQYF
TRBV7-2	TRBJ1-2	TRBD1	-	15	TGTGCCAGCAGTCTACAGGGGGCGGATACCCATGGCTACACCTTC	CASSLQGADTHGYTF
TRBV5-1	TRBJ2-1	TRBD2	-	15	TGCGCCAGCAGCTTCTTAGCGGGGGGGCCCAATGAGCAGTTCTTC	CASSFLAGGPNEQFF
TRBV2	TRBJ1-2	-	once	14	TGTGCCAGCAGTGGACCCTTAACAGGGCTGGGCTACACCTTC	CASSGPLTGLGYTF
TRBV6-2/TRBV6-3	TRBJ2-2	-	-	15	TGTGCCAGCAGCGATCGTGGAGATGGCACCGGGGAGCTGTTTTTT	CASSDRGDGTGELFF
TRBV5-1	TRBJ1-1	TRBD1	-	14	TGCGCCAGCAGCTTGTACAGGGGGAACACTGAAGCTTTCTTT	CASSLYRGNTEAFF
TRBV6-5	TRBJ1-2	-	-	14	TGTGCCAGCAGTTACTCGAGCCAGGGATATGGCTACACCTTC	CASSYSSQGYGYTF
TRBV4-1	TRBJ2-4	-	-	17	TGCGCCAGCAGCCAAGGGCGGGGAGCTGGGGCCAAAAACATTCAGTACTTC	CASSQGRGAGAKNIQYF
TRBV28	TRBJ2-7	-	-	14	TGTGCCAGCAGTTCCCCGACAGGGAGGAACGAGCAGTACTTC	CASSSPTGRNEQYF
TRBV19	TRBJ1-1	TRBD1	-	15	TGTGCCAGTAGTTCCTTAAGACAGGGTACCCGTGAAGCTTTCTTT	CASSSLRQGTREAFF
TRBV2	TRBJ1-2	-	-	12	TGTGCCAGCCACAGGACAGATTATGGCTACACCTTC	CASHRTDYGYTF
TRBV13	TRBJ1-1	-	few	14	TGTGCCAGCAGCTTAGGGACAGCGAACACTGAAGCTTTCTTT	CASSLGTANTEAFF
TRBV2	TRBJ2-7	-	-	10	TGTGCCAGCTCTACGAACGAGCAGTACTTC	CASSTNEQYF
TRBV5-1	TRBJ1-1	-	once	17	TGCGCCAGCAGCTTGGAGGCAGGGGTTGGGGCGGGCACTGAAGCTTTCTTT	CASSLEAGVGAGTEAFF
TRBV7-2	TRBJ1-4	-	-	13	TGTGCCAGCAGCTTAGCACGAGGTGAAAAACTGTTTTTT	CASSLARGEKLFF
TRBV5-1	TRBJ1-1	TRBD1	-	13	TGCGCCAGTTCGGACAGGGAAAACACTGAAGCTTTCTTT	CASSDRENTEAFF
TRBV3-1/TRBV3-2	TRBJ2-5	TRBD2	-	14	TGTGCCAGCAGCCCCCGCCCCGGGGGGGAGACCCAGTACTTC	CASSPRPGGETQYF
TRBV18	TRBJ1-1	-	-	15	TGTGCCAGCTCACCACTCGTCCTCAGGAACACTGAAGCTTTCTTT	CASSPLVLRNTEAFF
TRBV12-5	TRBJ2-4	TRBD2	-	20	TGTGCTAGTGGTTTCACTAGCGGGGGGACATTGAATCCAGCCAAAAACATTCAGTACTTC	CASGFTSGGTLNPAKNIQYF
TRBV28	TRBJ1-3	-	-	18	TGTGCCAGCAGTTTCCCCCCCGGGCGGAGGGCGACTGGAAACACCATATATTTT	CASSFPPGRRATGNTIYF
TRBV18	TRBJ2-5	TRBD2	-	17	TGTGCCAGCTCACCAGGCAGGATAGCGGGGGATGAAGAGACCCAGTACTTC	CASSPGRIAGDEETQYF
TRBV6-5	TRBJ1-2	-	-	11	TGTGCCAGCAGACCCGTCCGGGGCTACACCTTC	CASRPVRGYTF
TRBV9	TRBJ1-2	-	-	13	TGTGCCAGCAGCGTAGCTCCCAGCTATGGCTACACCTTC	CASSVAPSYGYTF
TRBV7-9	TRBJ1-2	-	-	13	TGTGCCAGCAGCTTAGCAGGGGACTATGGCTACACCTTC	CASSLAGDYGYTF
TRBV12-5	TRBJ1-1	TRBD1	-	15	TGTGCTAGTGGTCGGGACAGGGGGTCGGGCACTGAAGCTTTCTTT	CASGRDRGSGTEAFF
TRBV10-3	TRBJ2-5	-	-	13	TGTGCCATCAGTGCCTACCTGAGGGAGACCCAGTACTTC	CAISAYLRETQYF
TRBV6-2/TRBV6-3	TRBJ1-5	-	-	15	TGTGCCAGCAGTTACTTCGGGCGGGGGGATCAGCCCCAGCATTTT	CASSYFGRGDQPQHF
TRBV3-1/TRBV3-2	TRBJ1-4	-	-	15	TGTGCCAGCAGCCTCCTGGCAGGCAGGAACGAAAAACTGTTTTTT	CASSLLAGRNEKLFF
TRBV9	TRBJ2-3	-	few	14	TGTGCCAGCAGCGTAGACCGGAGAGAAGATACGCAGTATTTT	CASSVDRREDTQYF
TRBV2	TRBJ2-3	TRBD1	-	14	TGTGCCAGCAGTCGATGGGGACAGTCAGATACGCAGTATTTT	CASSRWGQSDTQYF
TRBV5-5	TRBJ1-2	-	once	15	TGTGCCAGCAGCTCCACTACAGGGACGTCCTATGGCTACACCTTC	CASSSTTGTSYGYTF
TRBV29-1	TRBJ1-4	TRBD1	-	11	TGCAGCGCAGGGGACAGAGAAAAACTGTTTTTT	CSAGDREKLFF
TRBV5-1	TRBJ2-5	-	once	13	TGCGCCAGCAGCTTGCGGGGTTGGGAGACCCAGTACTTC	CASSLRGWETQYF
TRBV5-1	TRBJ2-2	-	few	14	TGCGCCAGCAGCGGGGAGGTTGACACCGGGGAGCTGTTTTTT	CASSGEVDTGELFF
TRBV5-4	TRBJ2-5	TRBD1	-	15	TGTGCCAGCAGCCGCAGACAGGGGGGACAAGAGACCCAGTACTTC	CASSRRQGGQETQYF
TRBV7-9	TRBJ1-1	-	-	14	TGTGCCAGCACCAACAGGGAATCCGGGACAGAAGCTTTCTTT	CASTNRESGTEAFF
TRBV4-2	TRBJ1-2	-	-	14	TGTGCCAGCAGCCAAGATAGCAGGGGACGTGGCTACACCTTC	CASSQDSRGRGYTF
TRBV5-6	TRBJ1-2	-	-	13	TGTGCCAGCAGCTTCGACAATCATCCATTTATGTACTTC	CASSFDNHPFMYF
TRBV3-1/TRBV3-2	TRBJ1-1	-	-	15	TGTGCCAGCAGCCAAGATCCCCGGGGGAACACTGAAGCTTTCTTT	CASSQDPRGNTEAFF
TRBV5-4	TRBJ2-7	-	-	14	TGTGCCAGCAGCCCGGGGACACCTTCTTACGAGCAGTACTTC	CASSPGTPSYEQYF
TRBV7-8	TRBJ1-4	TRBD1	-	14	TGTGCCAGCAGCTCGGGACAGGAGAATGAAAAACTGTTTTTT	CASSSGQENEKLFF
TRBV5-1	TRBJ2-7	-	-	13	TGCGCCAGCAGCTTGGTACAGGGTAGTGAGCAGTACTTC	CASSLVQGSEQYF
TRBV29-1	TRBJ2-2	TRBD1	-	14	TGCAGCGTTGTCCGACAGGGGATCACCGGGGAGCTGTTTTTT	CSVVRQGITGELFF
TRBV4-2	TRBJ2-1	TRBD2	-	16	TGTGCCAGCAGCCAAGATATAGCGGGGGCCAACAATGAGCAGTTCTTC	CASSQDIAGANNEQFF
TRBV5-1	TRBJ2-4	-	-	14	TGCGCCAGCAGCTTGTGGGGCTCCAAAAACATTCAGTACTTC	CASSLWGSKNIQYF
TRBV6-4	TRBJ2-1	TRBD1	-	20	TGTGCCAGCAGCGAGTCCGCAACCCGATACAGGGGTAGCTCCTACAATGAGCAGTTCTTC	CASSESATRYRGSSYNEQFF
TRBV5-1	TRBJ1-1	-	once	14	TGCGCCAGCAGCTTGGCGGGAAGGGACACTGAAGCTTTCTTT	CASSLAGRDTEAFF
TRBV19	TRBJ1-6	TRBD1	-	14	TGTGCCAGTAGTACCGGGACAGGGAATTCACCCCTCCACTTT	CASSTGTGNSPLHF